A single sample gave rise to the 29 T cell receptor beta chains below, sequenced in a study of blood T cell repertoires in COVID-19. TCRdb's table, derived via immunoSEQ multiplex PCR, lists solely in-frame clones and lacks some. This sample has 200,000 to 250,000 clones, with around 83% found just once. The sample comprised peripheral blood. The source is a woman in her 70s with COVID-19, enrolled during active disease.

A word on this clone: The junction and the germline gene differ at one end; a read error may be behind it. The chain employs TRBV6-5 and TRBJ1-1, with no clear D. Germline V CDR1 and CDR2: MNHEY, SVGAGI. The CDR3 has 11 residues. The CDR3 here is CAAGRDTEAFF. DNA of the CDR3: TGCGCCGCCGGGAGAGACACTGAAGCTTTCTTT.

The genes are TRBV19 and TRBJ1-2, with 8 bases lining up with TRBD1. The CDR3 has 17 residues. Germline loops: CDR1 LNHDA, CDR2 SQIVND (reference sequence). V shed 0 bases, J shed 2 bases, and the junction held 8 bases outside the gene matches. As DNA, the CDR3 is TGTGCCAGTAGTATAGATCTATCGACAGGGGTCAACTATGGCTACACCTTC. It translates to CASSIDLSTGVNYGYTF.

The chain joins TRBV4-3 to TRBJ2-7; TRBD1 matches 9 bases. The length of the CDR3 is 15 residues. V was pared by 0 bases and J by 5 bases, with 5 bases of the junction left unmatched. The germline gives CDR1 LGHNA, CDR2 YSLEER. The CDR3 region has the DNA TGCGCCAGCAGCCAAGAGGGACAGGGAATTCACGAGCAGTACTTC. This sequence encodes CASSQEGQGIHEQYF.

This chain connects TRBV4-3 to TRBJ1-1, with D possibly TRBD1 on 5 matching bases. Germline CDR1 LGHNA, CDR2 YSLEER. V was pared by 1 base and J by 8 bases, with 5 bases between. The CDR3 is made up of 11 amino acids. The CDR3 here is CASSQGTEAFF. CDR3 DNA sequence: TGCGCCAGCAGCCAAGGGACAGAAGCTTTCTTT.

J is TRBJ1-2 and V is TRBV18; D may be TRBD1 (6 bases). The V end was cut by 8 bases, the J end by 2 bases, with 12 bases between. The CDR3 has 13 residues. CDR1 is KGHSH and CDR2 is LQKENI in the germline V gene. CDR3 bases: TGTGCCAGCGCGGACAGCCAAAACTATGGCTACACCTTC. This translates into CASADSQNYGYTF.

This clone occurred a few times. The chain employs TRBV7-2 and TRBJ1-4; D gene ambiguous. Trimming left V 5 bases short and J 8 bases short, with 21 bases between. The CDR3 runs to 16 residues. CDR1 and CDR2 from the germline V gene are SGHTA and FQGNSA. CDR3 amino acids: CASSPRPTRTVEKLFF. DNA for the CDR3: TGTGCCAGCAGCCCCCGCCCTACGCGGACTGTGGAAAAACTGTTTTTT.

The genes are TRBV19 and TRBJ1-2; tentative D call: TRBD1 (5 bases). This CDR3 is 14 amino acids long. CDR1 and CDR2 (germline): LNHDA, SQIVND (reference sequence). Trimming pared 3 bases from V and 4 bases from J, leaving 12 bases between. The CDR3 here is CASSINSGIYGYTF. CDR3 DNA sequence: TGTGCCAGTAGTATTAACTCAGGGATCTATGGCTACACCTTC.

The rearrangement links TRBV7-6 to TRBJ2-7; D is possibly TRBD2 (5 bases). The V end lost 9 bases, the J end lost 3 bases, and 15 bases lay between the germline ends. Per germline, CDR1 SGHVS and CDR2 FNYEAQ. The CDR3 sequence is 13 residues long. The CDR3 bases are TGTGCCAGTAGCAACGGACTCCGCTACGAGCAGTACTTC. It is translated as CASSNGLRYEQYF.

The chain joins TRBV6-6 to TRBJ2-5; perhaps TRBD1 as D (5 bases). Germline V lookup: CDR1 MNHNY, CDR2 SVGAGI (reference sequence). Trimming shortened V by 7 bases and J by 4 bases, and 16 bases separated the two germline ends. This CDR3 comprises 14 residues. As DNA, the CDR3 is TGTGCCAGCAAACTCCGACAGTCCGGAGAGACCCAGTACTTC. This encodes CASKLRQSGETQYF.

The chain joins TRBV11-2 to TRBJ2-2; TRBD2 aligns across 11 bases. V lost 5 bases and J lost 7; bases outside the gene matches: 18. Germline loops: CDR1 SGHAT, CDR2 FQNNGV. This CDR3 contains 19 residues. In nucleotides, the CDR3 is TGTGCCAGCAGCGTGGTTCGGTGGCTAGCGGGAGGTTCTGGCGGGGAGCTGTTTTTT. Translating it yields CASSVVRWLAGGSGGELFF.

CDR3 nucleotides: TGTGCCACCAGTGTGGGGACTAGCGAGAGCACAGATACGCAGTATTTT. It codes for CATSVGTSESTDTQYF. V gene TRBV24-1 combines with J gene TRBJ2-3, with 10 bases identical to TRBD2. V was clipped by 5 bases and J by 0 bases; unmatched bases: 4. Germline V gene sequence: CDR1 KGHDR, CDR2 SFDVKD. This CDR3 contains 16 residues.

V and J are TRBV7-9 and TRBJ1-1; a weak D match, TRBD1 (5 bases). This CDR3 is 16 amino acids long. The germline V and J ends were trimmed by 2 bases and 1 base, with 14 bases remaining between them. Germline-derived CDR1 and CDR2 are SEHNR and FQNEAQ (reference sequence). Written as DNA, the CDR3 is TGTGCCAGCAGCTTATCGGGAGGGGAAGGGAACACTGAAGCTTTCTTT. Amino acid sequence: CASSLSGGEGNTEAFF.

The count of this clone is one. This chain connects TRBV9 to TRBJ2-2, with 8 bases identical to TRBD1. This CDR3 contains 13 residues. The germline gives CDR1 SGDLS, CDR2 YYNGEE. V lost 4 bases to trimming and J lost 9 bases; unmatched junction nucleotides: 5. CDR3: CASSPDRVRELFF. Here the CDR3 DNA reads TGTGCCAGCAGCCCGGACAGGGTACGGGAGCTGTTTTTT.

This clone has a handful of counts. The chain is built from TRBV6-5 and TRBJ1-6; 8 bases are a match to TRBD1. The CDR3 length is 16 residues. Germline CDR1 reads MNHEY; CDR2 reads SVGAGI. Unmatched junction bases numbered 7, after V lost 0 bases and J lost 9 bases. CDR3 amino acids: CASSYSSGQGSSPLHF. The CDR3 DNA follows: TGTGCCAGCAGTTACTCTTCAGGACAGGGAAGTTCACCCCTCCACTTT.

The V gene is TRBV18, the J gene TRBJ2-6; 10 bases are a match to TRBD1. V was clipped by 5 bases and J by 2 bases; unmatched bases: 3. The length of the CDR3 is 16 residues. Germline V gene sequence: CDR1 KGHSH, CDR2 LQKENI. Here the CDR3 reads CASSSGQGAGANVLTF. The CDR3 DNA sequence: TGTGCCAGCTCAAGTGGACAGGGGGCTGGGGCCAACGTCCTGACTTTC. The complete variable domain, with remaining parts taken from reference TRBV18 and TRBJ2-6, reads NAGVMQNPRHLVRRRGQEARLRCSPMKGHSHVYWYRQLPEEGLKFMVYLQKENIIDESGMPKERFSAEFPKEGPSILRIQQVVRGDSAAYFCASSSGQGAGANVLTFGAGSRLTVL.

The V gene is TRBV28, the J gene TRBJ1-1, with no clear D. Trimming pared 1 base from V and 0 bases from J, leaving 9 bases between. Germline CDR1 MDHEN, CDR2 SYDVKM. The CDR3 runs 15 residues. CDR3 protein: CASSLYPTVNTEAFF. CDR3 sequence (DNA): TGTGCCAGCAGTTTATATCCAACAGTGAACACTGAAGCTTTCTTT.

J is TRBJ2-6 and V is TRBV29-1; tentative D call: TRBD1 (6 bases). Trimming took 2 bases from V and 2 from J, leaving 10 bases between them. Germline V CDR1 and CDR2: SQVTM, ANQGSEA. This CDR3 has 15 residues. CDR3 coding DNA: TGCAGCGTTGAAATACAGGGCCCTGGGGCCAACGTCCTGACTTTC. The encoded protein is CSVEIQGPGANVLTF.

The CDR3, as DNA: TGTGCCAGCAGCCAAGATTTGACGGGGTTTTCACCCCTCCACTTT. Amino acids: CASSQDLTGFSPLHF. The chain employs TRBV14 and TRBJ1-6; D gene ambiguous. The CDR3 consists of 15 residues. V gave up 0 bases and J gave up 9 bases, with 12 bases separating them. The germline V gene has CDR1 SGHDN and CDR2 FVKESK.

The chain couples TRBV7-2 to TRBJ2-7, with D perhaps TRBD2 (5 bases). CDR3 length: 14 residues. Germline V gene sequence: CDR1 SGHTA, CDR2 FQGNSA. Trimming stripped 1 base from V and 7 bases from J, with 14 bases between. In DNA, the CDR3 is TGTGCCAGCAGCTTAGATAGAGGGCCCGGAGAGCAGTACTTC. It translates to CASSLDRGPGEQYF.

The chain carries TRBV5-4 and TRBJ1-2; D not certain. The CDR3 has 13 residues. V lost 2 bases and J 10 bases, leaving 15 bases between the germline ends. From germline, CDR1 is SGHNT and CDR2 YYREEE (reference sequence). The CDR3 is CASSLLAGWHYTF. The CDR3 DNA reads TGTGCCAGCAGCTTATTGGCAGGATGGCACTACACCTTC.

The chain uses TRBV20-1 and TRBJ2-1; D unclear. V was trimmed by 6 bases and J by 8 bases, leaving 11 bases between them. From germline, CDR1 is DFQATT and CDR2 SNEGSKA (reference sequence). The CDR3 loop spans 11 amino acids. The CDR3 bases are TGCAGTGCCCCGGAGTACGATGAGCAGTTCTTC. Translation gives CSAPEYDEQFF.

This clone is a singleton in its sample. This sequence joins TRBV5-4 and TRBJ2-3; D gene unclear. The CDR3 runs 13 residues. The germline gives CDR1 SGHNT, CDR2 YYREEE (reference sequence). V was clipped by 4 bases and J by 0 bases, with 6 bases between them. In DNA form, the CDR3 reads TGTGCCAGCAGCGCCTACAGCACAGATACGCAGTATTTT. The encoded protein is CASSAYSTDTQYF. The full variable domain, with the rest looked up from reference TRBV5-4 and TRBJ2-3, is ETGVTQSPTHLIKTRGQQVTLRCSSQSGHNTVSWYQQALGQGPQFIFQYYREEENGRGNFPPRFSGLQFPNYSSELNVNALELDDSALYLCASSAYSTDTQYFGPGTRLTVL.

This chain connects TRBV5-6 to TRBJ2-5; no reliable D call. The CDR3 is made up of 14 amino acids. V was cut by 3 bases and J by 7 bases, with 16 bases left in between. The germline CDR1 and CDR2 sequences are SGHDT and YYEEEE. CDR3 coding DNA: TGTGCCAGCAGCTCGGTGAGTCCCCCGGGGACCCAGTACTTC. Encoded protein: CASSSVSPPGTQYF.

This rearrangement joins TRBV6-6 to TRBJ1-2, with a weak D call TRBD1 (6 bases). Trimming removed 7 bases from V and 7 bases from J, with 22 bases in between. Looked up from germline, CDR1 is MNHNY and CDR2 is SVGAGI (reference sequence). This CDR3 is built from 15 residues. CDR3 coding DNA: TGTGCCAGCATCAATCCTACAGGGAAAGGATCTGGCTACACCTTC. Encoded protein: CASINPTGKGSGYTF.

The chain carries TRBV19 and TRBJ1-2; D remains ambiguous. The CDR3 runs to 11 residues. V lost 6 bases, J lost 2 bases, and 4 bases lay in between. The germline gives CDR1 LNHDA, CDR2 SQIVND (reference sequence). The chain's CDR3 is CASRLNYGYTF. CDR3 in DNA: TGTGCCAGTAGACTAAACTATGGCTACACCTTC.

This clone showed up just once. This chain joins TRBV18 and TRBJ1-5; D gene unclear. The germline V and J ends were trimmed by 4 bases and 4 bases, with 8 bases remaining between them. The CDR3 totals 13 residues. The germline CDR1 and CDR2 sequences are KGHSH and LQKENI. CDR3 bases: TGTGCCAGCTCACAAGCGGTAAATCAGCCCCAGCATTTT. Translation: CASSQAVNQPQHF.

V and J are TRBV27 and TRBJ1-4; 8 bases match TRBD1. V lost 4 bases and J lost 3; bases outside the gene matches: 1. The CDR3 sequence is 14 residues long. CDR1 and CDR2 from the germline V gene are MNHEY and SMNVEV (reference sequence). This CDR3 reads CASSSGGSNEKLFF. The CDR3 nucleotides read TGTGCCAGCAGTTCAGGGGGCTCTAATGAAAAACTGTTTTTT.

The chain carries TRBV7-2 and TRBJ2-7; D not certain. Trimming shortened V by 1 base and J by 6 bases, and 13 bases separated the two germline ends. In germline, CDR1 is SGHTA, CDR2 FQGNSA. This CDR3 contains 14 residues. DNA for the CDR3: TGTGCCAGCAGCTTAGTTGTCACCTCAGGCGAGCAGTACTTC. Protein product: CASSLVVTSGEQYF.

The V and J genes are TRBV5-1 and TRBJ1-1; 11 nucleotides match TRBD1. V lost 0 bases, J lost 4 bases, and 5 bases stayed unmatched. The CDR3 is 16 residues long. In germline, CDR1 is SGHRS, CDR2 YFSETQ. This chain's CDR3 is CASSLGTGGAGTEAFF. Here the CDR3 DNA reads TGCGCCAGCAGCTTGGGGACAGGGGGCGCGGGCACTGAAGCTTTCTTT.